The T cell receptor beta chain described here comes from a study of T cell responses to AZD1222 COVID-19 vaccine. Notes on the study in general: Clonal diversity may have been underestimated, and the donors were mostly white British, with more females than males.

Clones were read by immunoSEQ multiplex PCR, and TCRdb kept only the in-frame ones, dropping some. The data show around 200,000 clones, with just over 85% seen just once and approximately 0.49% held by the top ten. Notes on this clone: Its antigen remains unidentified.

Germline CDR1 LNHNV, CDR2 YYDKDF (reference sequence). Unmatched junction bases numbered 3, after V lost 1 base and J lost 9 bases. The CDR3 totals 14 residues. The V call is TRBV15, the J call TRBJ1-6, with 7 bases fitting TRBD1. The sequences come from peripheral blood, collected on day 0 of AZD1222 vaccination. The sequence came from an adult in good health. CDR3 sequence: CATSRAGGGSPLHF. In nucleotides, the CDR3 is TGTGCCACCAGCAGAGCAGGGGGTGGTTCACCCCTCCACTTT.